The T cell receptor (beta chain) described here comes from a study of siplizumab effects on memory and regulatory T cells (dated by TCRdb to the late 2010s). With regard to the full study: The effect of the anti-CD2 antibody siplizumab on alloreactive T-cell subsets was examined in allogeneic mixed lymphocyte reactions constructed from human PBMCs.

The full study reports these points: Whether proliferating Tregs from siplizumab cultures actually had suppressive function was not functionally confirmed. In reactions with siplizumab, an average of roughly 69% of mappable alloreactive CD4+ clones were Treg-derived, compared with 25% to 30% in control reactions. Because sequences below about 10^-5 frequency were poorly captured, only a minor fraction of alloreactive clones could be mapped to unstimulated subsets. About 80-96% of proliferating CD4+ or CD8+ clones could not be given a naive or memory phenotype. Siplizumab significantly reduced the cumulative frequency of alloreactive sequences traceable to unstimulated CD4+ memory T cells. Unstimulated naive T cells appeared more diverse than memory T cells, and naive cells seemed to contribute substantially to the alloresponse.

Sorted unstimulated T cells and proliferating T cells recovered from mixed lymphocyte reactions were subjected to TCRbeta CDR3 sequencing. Fresh whole blood from some ten HLA-typed healthy donors was used as the source from which PBMCs were isolated. To map where alloreactive clones came from, unstimulated CD4+ non-regulatory T cells were FACS-sorted. The library came from the immunoSEQ multiplex PCR assay. Each sample had 80,000 to 100,000 TCR templates assayed by the deep sequencing platform. Genomic DNA extracted from sorted T cells was used for TCRbeta CDR3 sequencing. On the study's bioinformatics: The R programming language was used for clonal analysis of TCRbeta CDR3 data. Comparing unstimulated samples against CFSE-low samples taken after the reaction was how alloreactive CD4+ and CD8+ clones were defined. Alloreactive CD4+ clones were assigned to regulatory or non-regulatory origin by matching sequences to sorted unstimulated Treg and non-Treg repertoires. TCRdb carries this immuneACCESS record with in-frame sequences only. Its versions omit some clonotypes, under half of them owing to an unresolved V gene in the studies checked, with the rest unexplained. V, J and clone size are those of that table, while D and trimming were read from the DNA. Recorded for this sample are 100,000 or so clones; about 93% of them occurred a single time. The top ten hold about 1.5% of the sample.

As regards this clone: Its recognized antigen is unknown. Base qualities were left out, and no much larger clone turns up one base away.

V is clipped by 2 bases and J by 0 bases, and the sequence between their germline boundaries is 13 bases long. As encoded in the germline V gene, CDR1 is MDHEN while CDR2 is SYDVKM. Measured from the cysteine to the phenylalanine, the CDR3 is 16 residues long. Just CDR3 DNA is preserved here, 48 bases in frame from base 1. The sequence joins TRBV28 to TRBJ1-1, with the D gene not clear enough to name. This sequence originates from a human donor in good health. Sequenced: non-Treg CD4+ T cells sorted from blood. The cell subset or site label corresponds to: FACS-sorted unstimulated CD4+ non-regulatory T cells. For the CDR3, the sequence is CASSLRPGRVNTEAFF. The DNA sequence is given as TGTGCCAGCAGTTTAAGGCCAGGACGGGTGAACACTGAAGCTTTCTTT.